A single sample gave rise to the 26 T cell receptor beta chains below, sequenced in a study of T-cell reconstitution after alpha-beta-depleted transplantation in children (dated by TCRdb to 2016 to 2017). The treatment or condition label here, explained by the study, means: allogeneic hematopoietic cell transplantation with graft depleted of TCRalphabeta T cells and CD19 B cells. Library creation used PCR. The sequencing machine was an Illumina HiSeq 2500. Molecular barcoding was employed in the preparation of TCR libraries, with unique molecular identifiers being used to normalize TCRbeta repertoire quantification. TCRdb reanalyzed the raw reads on its own, using fastp at Q25 for trimming and MiXCR for clone calling, and kept in-frame beta chains. Each record represents a unique CDR3 protein, reported with the most common genes and DNA among its rows. The sample table records 450,000 to 700,000 distinct CDR3 sequences; 27% of these occur just once. The ten most abundant clones make up about 35% of the sample.

The sample in question was PBMCs, obtained before TCRalphabeta/CD19-depleted stem cell transplant. Source of these receptors: a boy younger than two with Wiskott-Aldrich syndrome, due to receive a stem cell transplant.

The chain has TRBV20-1 and TRBJ2-1, with 8 positions matching TRBD2. The J segment lost 9 bases and the V segment lost 3 bases, leaving 10 bases of the junction unmatched. Germline-derived CDR1 and CDR2 are DFQATT and SNEGSKA (reference sequence). The CDR3 contains 14 residues. CDR3: CSASVPAGVGEQFF. CDR3 sequence (DNA): TGCAGTGCTAGTGTCCCAGCGGGAGTTGGTGAGCAGTTCTTC.

The table lists this clonotype with a few counts. This CDR3 is CASSLVPQVLQETQYF. The CDR3 DNA is TGCGCCAGCAGCTTGGTTCCCCAGGTCCTACAAGAGACCCAGTACTTC. The V gene is TRBV5-1, the J gene TRBJ2-5, with no clear D. Germline CDR1 and CDR2: SGHRS and YFSETQ. CDR3 size: 16 residues. Deletions cut 0 bases from V and 2 bases from J, with 14 bases between. Full variable domain (outside the CDR3, taken from reference TRBV5-1 and TRBJ2-5): KAGVTQTPRYLIKTRGQQVTLSCSPISGHRSVSWYQQTPGQGLQFLFEYFSETQRNKGNFPGRFSGRQFSNSRSEMNVSTLELGDSALYLCASSLVPQVLQETQYFGPGTRLLVL.

This chain links TRBV12-3 or TRBV12-4 with TRBJ2-5; TRBD2 aligns across 10 bases. The CDR3 spans 16 residues. The junction had 9 bases not matched to a gene; V was cut back by 4 bases and J by 4 bases. The CDR3 DNA reads as TGTGCCAGCAGTTCTGCTAGCGGGAGAGGAGTAGAGACCCAGTACTTC. It specifies CASSSASGRGVETQYF.

CDR3: CASRAGTQGGTGELFF. In DNA form, the CDR3 reads TGCGCCAGCAGGGCCGGGACCCAAGGGGGAACCGGGGAGCTGTTTTTT. This sequence joins TRBV5-1 and TRBJ2-2, with D tentatively TRBD1 (6 bases). Trimming stripped 5 bases from V and 5 bases from J, with 19 bases between. The CDR3 covers 16 residues. CDR1 is SGHRS, CDR2 YFSETQ, per germline.

This clonotype was counted a few times. The V gene is TRBV30, the J gene TRBJ2-5, with 7 bases lining up with TRBD2. Germline lookup yields CDR1 GTSNPN and CDR2 SVGIG (reference sequence). The CDR3 is 13 residues long. V dropped 0 bases and J dropped 4; count of bases not matched to a gene: 2. The CDR3 is CAWSVGGLETQYF. In nucleotides, the CDR3 is TGTGCCTGGAGTGTGGGGGGGTTAGAGACCCAGTACTTC.

This clonotype appeared once. This chain connects TRBV12-3 or TRBV12-4 to TRBJ2-1; 10 nucleotides agree with TRBD2. The trim removed 2 bases at V and 5 bases at J, leaving 9 bases unmatched. The CDR3 contains 17 residues. This CDR3 is CASSLFRGLAVNNEQFF. Written as DNA, the CDR3 is TGTGCCAGCAGTTTATTTCGAGGACTAGCGGTTAACAATGAGCAGTTCTTC.

The rearrangement joins TRBV4-1 to TRBJ1-1; 9 nucleotides line up with TRBD1. This CDR3 region has 13 residues. Looked up from germline, CDR1 is MGHRA and CDR2 is YSYEKL. V shed 6 bases, J shed 5 bases, and the junction held 4 bases outside the gene matches. The CDR3 sequence is CASRDRGGTEAFF. In nucleotides, the CDR3 is TGCGCCAGCAGGGACAGGGGTGGGACTGAAGCTTTCTTT.

This clonotype was observed a handful of times. In DNA form, the CDR3 reads TGTGCCAGCAGCCCCCGCGGGCTTTACGAGCAGTACTTC. This encodes CASSPRGLYEQYF. The V gene is TRBV4-2, the J gene TRBJ2-7; D possibly corresponds to TRBD2 (5 bases). This CDR3 comprises 13 residues. Germline V gives CDR1 LGHNA, CDR2 YNFKEQ. V was clipped by 4 bases and J by 4 bases, with 11 bases between them.

The chain is built from TRBV3-1 and TRBJ2-4, with D possibly matching TRBD1 (6 bases). This CDR3 comprises 16 residues. V dropped 4 bases and J dropped 0 bases, with 13 bases sitting between them. Germline V gene data show CDR1 as LGHDT and CDR2 as YNNKEL (reference sequence). CDR3 in amino acids: CASSLRGRIAKNIQYF. DNA for the CDR3: TGTGCCAGCAGCCTCAGGGGAAGAATAGCCAAAAACATTCAGTACTTC.

This clonotype turned up a few times. The chain combines TRBV20-1 with TRBJ1-5; weak D call: TRBD1 (5 bases). Per germline, CDR1 DFQATT and CDR2 SNEGSKA (reference sequence). The CDR3 sequence is 13 residues long. Between the trimmed V and J ends, which lost 3 bases and 2 bases, there was a span of 8 bases. The CDR3 region has the DNA TGCAGTGCTAGGGTAGGGGGCAATCAGCCCCAGCATTTT. Protein product: CSARVGGNQPQHF.

Regarding this clonotype: A much larger clonotype is one base distant, so this may be a read error. The chain recombines TRBV7-9 with TRBJ2-7; TRBD1 might be the D (6 bases). Trimming pared 5 bases from V and 3 bases from J, leaving 11 bases between. Germline CDR1 and CDR2: SEHNR and FQNEAQ (reference sequence). The CDR3 is made up of 13 amino acids. In nucleotides, the CDR3 is TGTGCCAGCAGCCCTCGACAGGTCTACGAGCAGTACTTC. Protein: CASSPRQVYEQYF.

The sample holds a few counts of this clonotype. The chain is built from TRBV2 and TRBJ2-2; D may be TRBD2 (6 bases). This CDR3 region has 14 residues. The V gene's germline CDR1 is SNHLY and CDR2 FYNNEI. V lost 7 bases and J 4 bases, leaving 13 bases between the germline ends. The CDR3 spells CASTLALSTGELFF. The CDR3 coding sequence is TGTGCCAGCACACTAGCTTTATCCACCGGGGAGCTGTTTTTT.

This clonotype was observed a few times. The chain combines TRBV7-2 with TRBJ2-7, with 8 bases that match TRBD1. The V gene's germline CDR1 is SGHTA and CDR2 FQGNSA. V trimming: 7 bases; J trimming: 3 bases; junction bases outside the gene matches: 5. This CDR3 region has 13 residues. CDR3 nucleotide sequence: TGTGCCAGCACAAAACAGGGGGGCTACGAGCAGTACTTC. It encodes CASTKQGGYEQYF.

This clonotype has only a few counts. The V gene is TRBV5-1, the J gene TRBJ2-5, with TRBD1 matching 9 bases. V dropped 7 bases and J dropped 4; count of bases not matched to a gene: 11. Germline CDR1 and CDR2: SGHRS and YFSETQ. The CDR3 length is 15 residues. CDR3 DNA sequence: TGCGCCAGCTGGCACCGGGACAGGGCTTCAGAGACCCAGTACTTC. This codes for CASWHRDRASETQYF.

This clonotype turned up a few times. The gene calls are TRBV29-1 and TRBJ2-1, with D unclear. Germline lookup yields CDR1 SQVTM and CDR2 ANQGSEA. There are 11 residues in the CDR3. Trimming removed 5 bases from V and 8 bases from J, with 10 bases in between. For the CDR3, the DNA is TGCAGCGTTTTAATCAGCCATGAGCAGTTCTTC. It codes for CSVLISHEQFF.

This clonotype showed up just a few times. The chain carries TRBV9 and TRBJ2-5, with 9 bases lining up with TRBD1. CDR3 length: 14 residues. V lost 4 bases to trimming and J lost 5 bases; unmatched junction nucleotides: 6. Germline V gives CDR1 SGDLS, CDR2 YYNGEE. CDR3 in amino acids: CASSTRTGVETQYF. The CDR3 DNA is TGTGCCAGCAGCACCAGGACAGGGGTGGAGACCCAGTACTTC.

The chain joins TRBV7-2 to TRBJ1-5; D gene ambiguous. Trimming took 0 bases from V and 9 from J, leaving 18 bases between them. This CDR3 contains 16 residues. Germline CDR1 and CDR2: SGHTA and FQGNSA. CDR3 coding DNA: TGTGCCAGCAGCTTAGCGCCGTGGACGGACGAAGGGCCCCAGCATTTT. Translated, it gives CASSLAPWTDEGPQHF.

This clonotype was recorded a few times. The chain carries TRBV29-1 and TRBJ2-1; 9 nucleotides line up with TRBD2. Germline loops: CDR1 SQVTM, CDR2 ANQGSEA. The CDR3 runs 15 residues. V dropped 3 bases and J dropped 7; count of bases not matched to a gene: 10. DNA for the CDR3: TGCAGCGTTGAGTGGGCGGGAGGGCCGAGGAATGAGCAGTTCTTC. Residues: CSVEWAGGPRNEQFF.

In the case of this clonotype: Compared with germline, one end of the junction differs, possibly owing to a read error. The chain has TRBV7-6 and TRBJ2-3, with D unresolved. The CDR3 loop spans 14 amino acids. Per the germline V gene, CDR1 is SGHVS and CDR2 is FNYEAQ. The CDR3 loop is CASSSRPSIDTQYF. CDR3 nucleotide sequence: TGTGCCAGCAGCTCCCGACCGAGCATAGATACGCAGTATTTT.

The gene calls are TRBV20-1 and TRBJ1-5, with D tentatively TRBD1 (5 bases). The CDR3 loop spans 14 amino acids. Germline V CDR1 and CDR2: DFQATT, SNEGSKA (reference sequence). Deletions cut 3 bases from V and 3 bases from J, with 12 bases between. The CDR3 nucleotides are TGCAGTGCTAGTTTCGACAGCAACAATCAGCCCCAGCATTTT. Encoded protein: CSASFDSNNQPQHF.

J is TRBJ2-1 and V is TRBV6-1; 7 bases line up with TRBD2. CDR1 MNHNS and CDR2 SASEGT come from the germline V gene. J was trimmed by 8 bases and V by 8 bases; bases with no gene match: 12. This CDR3 comprises 14 residues. The chain's CDR3 is CASYSGRAVDEQFF. As DNA, the CDR3 is TGTGCCAGCTATAGCGGGCGGGCTGTGGATGAGCAGTTCTTC.

As DNA, the CDR3 is TGTGCCAGCAGCTCGACCAGTCGGAAAGAGACCCAGTACTTC. Translation gives CASSSTSRKETQYF. The chain combines TRBV7-2 with TRBJ2-5; D call uncertain. The CDR3 is 14 amino acids. The germline V gene has CDR1 SGHTA and CDR2 FQGNSA. Trimming shortened V by 4 bases and J by 3 bases, and 12 bases separated the two germline ends.

The chain uses TRBV12-3 or TRBV12-4 and TRBJ2-1, with 11 bases fitting TRBD2. CDR3 length: 15 amino acids. Trimming cost V 6 bases and J 4 bases; bases outside gene matches: 5. CDR3 bases: TGTGCCAGCAGGCCAGGACTAGCGGGTTACAATGAGCAGTTCTTC. Its protein product is CASRPGLAGYNEQFF.

This clonotype was counted only a few times. The chain combines TRBV5-1 with TRBJ2-3; weak D call: TRBD2 (5 bases). This CDR3 is built from 16 residues. Per germline, CDR1 SGHRS and CDR2 YFSETQ. Trimming stripped 0 bases from V and 0 bases from J, with 11 bases between. As DNA, the CDR3 is TGCGCCAGCAGCTTGGTAGAGGGATCTAGCACAGATACGCAGTATTTT. Translating it yields CASSLVEGSSTDTQYF.

A few counts support this clonotype. The V and J genes are TRBV5-1 and TRBJ2-5, with D perhaps being TRBD1 or TRBD2 (5 bases each). CDR3 length equals 14 residues. Germline CDR1 reads SGHRS; CDR2 reads YFSETQ. V was shortened by 4 bases and J by 5 bases, with 15 bases between the two germline ends. The CDR3 bases are TGCGCCAGCAGCGGGGGTCTCTACGAGGAGACCCAGTACTTC. This sequence encodes CASSGGLYEETQYF.

The rearrangement uses TRBV5-1 and TRBJ2-3, with 11 bases fitting TRBD2. J lost 5 bases, V lost 2 bases, and 7 bases had no gene match. This CDR3 is built from 16 residues. Germline V lookup: CDR1 SGHRS, CDR2 YFSETQ. CDR3 sequence: CASSLGTSGGGDTQYF. The CDR3, as DNA: TGCGCCAGCAGCTTAGGGACTAGCGGAGGGGGAGATACGCAGTATTTT.